This T cell receptor beta chain was sequenced in a study of blood T cell repertoires in COVID-19. The repertoire was sequenced with immunoSEQ multiplex PCR; TCRdb's copy has only in-frame clones and lacks some. This table has about 24,000 clones, approximately 89% appearing once. There are 12 residues in the CDR3. Trimming shortened V by 1 base and J by 7 bases, and 7 bases separated the two germline ends. Germline CDR1 reads SGHTA; CDR2 reads FQGNSA. The source is a human donor in a cohort sampled during active COVID-19. The chain links TRBV7-2 to TRBJ1-1; possible D gene TRBD1, 5 bases. Material: peripheral blood. This CDR3 is CASSLGGSEAFF. For the CDR3, the DNA is TGTGCCAGCAGCTTAGGGGGCAGTGAAGCTTTCTTT.